This TCR beta chain emerged from a study of OX40 agonist ivuxolimab in advanced cancers. Looking at the study overall: An agonistic human IgG2 monoclonal antibody against OX40 (CD134) was given. Three patients responded partially, comprising one with hepatocellular carcinoma and two with cutaneous melanoma.

Profiled with immunoSEQ multiplex PCR; TCRdb holds only in-frame clones, not every one. The sample has 70,000 or so clones, approximately 89% seen once. Germline CDR1 and CDR2: GTSNPN and SVGIG (reference sequence). Between the trimmed V and J ends, which lost 4 bases and 5 bases, there was a span of 5 bases. This CDR3 is built from 10 residues. At cycle 4 day 1, cycle 7 day 1, and baseline, blood was sampled. The sequence came from an adult with an advanced solid tumor such as melanoma, head and neck, liver or kidney cancer. The chain employs TRBV30 and TRBJ1-1; D not resolved. Sequenced material: CD4+ or CD8+ T cells sorted from blood, taken in a trial of the OX40 agonist ivuxolimab. In nucleotides, the CDR3 is TGTGCCTGGATAGAGACTGAAGCTTTCTTT. Amino acids: CAWIETEAFF.